Following are 8 T cell receptor beta chains from one sample sequenced in a study of cytomegalovirus exposure and HLA in healthy donors. Method: immunoSEQ multiplex PCR; TCRdb's copy keeps in-frame clones and lacks some. The sample has fewer than 250,000 clones, just under 90% seen once. Sequencing was carried out using PBMCs. The receptors come from a man between 18 and 35 years old in good health and CMV-seronegative.

The chain is built from TRBV5-1 and TRBJ2-7; D gene uncertain. The germline V gene has CDR1 SGHRS and CDR2 YFSETQ. The CDR3 is 12 amino acids. V dropped 4 bases and J dropped 3 bases, with 8 bases sitting between them. CDR3 in DNA: TGCGCCAGCAGCAACGAGTACTACGAGCAGTACTTC. This sequence encodes CASSNEYYEQYF. Full variable domain (rest looked up from reference TRBV5-1 and TRBJ2-7): KAGVTQTPRYLIKTRGQQVTLSCSPISGHRSVSWYQQTPGQGLQFLFEYFSETQRNKGNFPGRFSGRQFSNSRSEMNVSTLELGDSALYLCASSNEYYEQYFGPGTRLTVT.

The chain employs TRBV5-1 and TRBJ1-1; no firm D call. Trimming took 0 bases from V and 1 from J, leaving 7 bases between them. The CDR3 has 14 amino acids. Germline V gene sequence: CDR1 SGHRS, CDR2 YFSETQ. For the CDR3, the DNA is TGCGCCAGCAGCTTGGACGGTCAGAACACTGAAGCTTTCTTT. This sequence encodes CASSLDGQNTEAFF.

J is TRBJ2-7 and V is TRBV5-1, with TRBD1 as a possible D gene (6 bases). This CDR3 contains 14 residues. The V gene lost 2 bases and the J gene lost 1 base, with 10 bases spanning the gap. The V gene's germline CDR1 is SGHRS and CDR2 YFSETQ. The CDR3 DNA reads TGCGCCAGCAGCTTCGTAGACAGGTCCTACGAGCAGTACTTC. As protein: CASSFVDRSYEQYF.

The chain carries TRBV7-8 and TRBJ2-7; perhaps TRBD2 as D (6 bases). V lost 5 bases, J lost 1 base, and 18 bases lay in between. The CDR3 is made up of 16 amino acids. Germline V CDR1 and CDR2: SGHVS, FQNEAQ. The CDR3 DNA sequence: TGTGCCAGCAGCCATAAATCGTGGGGGGAATCCTACGAGCAGTACTTC. Translated, it gives CASSHKSWGESYEQYF.

This chain uses TRBV28 with TRBJ2-7; a possible D gene is TRBD1 (6 bases). Looked up from germline, CDR1 is MDHEN and CDR2 is SYDVKM. The CDR3 runs to 15 residues. The V gene lost 6 bases and the J gene lost 2 bases, with 17 bases spanning the gap. The CDR3: CASSHYQGSPYEQYF. In DNA form, the CDR3 reads TGTGCCAGCAGCCATTATCAGGGGTCCCCCTACGAGCAGTACTTC.

The rearrangement uses TRBV5-5 and TRBJ2-1, with 7 bases matching TRBD2. The V gene's germline CDR1 is SGHKS and CDR2 YYEKEE (reference sequence). The trim removed 1 base at V and 6 bases at J, leaving 7 bases unmatched. The CDR3 contains 15 residues. CDR3 nucleotides: TGTGCCAGCAGCTTGTGGGGCCCGGGGGGCAATGAGCAGTTCTTC. Its translation: CASSLWGPGGNEQFF. Using reference TRBV5-5 and TRBJ2-1 for the parts outside the CDR3, the full variable domain is DAGVTQSPTHLIKTRGQQVTLRCSPISGHKSVSWYQQVLGQGPQFIFQYYEKEERGRGNFPDRFSARQFPNYSSELNVNALLLGDSALYLCASSLWGPGGNEQFFGPGTRLTVL.

The gene calls are TRBV7-9 and TRBJ2-3, with 8 positions matching TRBD2. The germline CDR1 and CDR2 sequences are SEHNR and FQNEAQ (reference sequence). V shed 4 bases and J 2 bases; nucleotides not matched to a gene: 5. The CDR3 covers 15 residues. This chain's CDR3 is CASSSAGATTDTQYF. Here the CDR3 DNA reads TGTGCCAGCAGCTCAGCGGGAGCGACCACAGATACGCAGTATTTT.

In its sample, this clone was seen once. The V gene is TRBV27, the J gene TRBJ2-7; no reliable D call. Trimming took 3 bases from V and 0 from J, leaving 12 bases between them. The CDR3 is 15 residues long. The germline CDR1 and CDR2 sequences are MNHEY and SMNVEV (reference sequence). The CDR3 DNA reads as TGTGCCAGCAGTTTTTGCGACAAAAGCTCCTACGAGCAGTACTTC. Its protein is CASSFCDKSSYEQYF.